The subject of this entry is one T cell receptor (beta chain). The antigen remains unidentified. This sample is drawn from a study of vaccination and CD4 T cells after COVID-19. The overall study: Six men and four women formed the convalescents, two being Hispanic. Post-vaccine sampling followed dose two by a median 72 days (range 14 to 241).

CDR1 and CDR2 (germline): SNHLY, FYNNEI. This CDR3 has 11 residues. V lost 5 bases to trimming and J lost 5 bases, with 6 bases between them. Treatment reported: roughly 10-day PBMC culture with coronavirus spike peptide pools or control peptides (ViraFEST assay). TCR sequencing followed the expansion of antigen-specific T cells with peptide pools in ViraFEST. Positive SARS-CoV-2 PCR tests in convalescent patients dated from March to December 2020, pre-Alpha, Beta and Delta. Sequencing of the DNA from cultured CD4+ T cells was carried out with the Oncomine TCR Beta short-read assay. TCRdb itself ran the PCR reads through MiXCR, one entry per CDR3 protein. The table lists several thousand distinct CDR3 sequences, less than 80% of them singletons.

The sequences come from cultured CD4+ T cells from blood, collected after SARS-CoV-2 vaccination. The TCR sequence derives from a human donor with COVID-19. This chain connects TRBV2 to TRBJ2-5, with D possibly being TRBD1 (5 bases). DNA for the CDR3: TGTGCCAGCAGTTCAGGGGAGACCCAGTACTTC. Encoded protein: CASSSGETQYF. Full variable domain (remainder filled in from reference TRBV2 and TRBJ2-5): EPEVTQTPSHQVTQMGQEVILRCVPISNHLYFYWYRQILGQKVEFLVSFYNNEISEKSEIFDDQFSVERPDGSNFTLKIRSTKLEDSAMYFCASSSGETQYFGPGTRLLVL.